These T cell receptor beta chains were read from a single sample in a study of T cells in Graves' hyperthyroidism and ophthalmopathy. MiXCR, applied by TCRdb to the multiplex PCR reads, yields one record per CDR3 protein. The data show 500,000 to 750,000 distinct CDR3 sequences, with over 12% seen just once and about 7% held by the top ten. Specimen: blood. These receptors all stem from a woman between 18 and 30 years old with Graves' ophthalmopathy. Each CDR3 is given with its conserved first and last residue.

J | V | CDR3
TRBJ2-7 | TRBV6-1 | CASSEMEGTPYEQYF
TRBJ2-1 | TRBV12-3/TRBV12-4 | CASSQGGREQFF
TRBJ2-1 | TRBV7-9 | CASSLESSGLAGGYVGYNEQFF
TRBJ2-7 | TRBV9 | CASSVLATTSSYEQYF
TRBJ2-2 | TRBV6-1 | CASSGIRTGANTGELFF
TRBJ1-5 | TRBV4-1 | CASSQVTVHGNQPQHF
TRBJ2-7 | TRBV20-1 | CSALKGAGVRYEQYF
TRBJ1-2 | TRBV5-4 | CASSLRTGGAVDYGYTF
TRBJ2-1 | TRBV7-2 | CASSPSGRALYNEQFF
TRBJ2-5 | TRBV13 | CASSIRDRAETQYF
TRBJ2-7 | TRBV7-8 | CASSSDKTGDPSEQYF
TRBJ2-7 | TRBV6-1 | CASSRGRQASYEQYF
TRBJ1-1 | TRBV6-1 | CASSKRRGPGTEAFF
TRBJ1-1 | TRBV5-1 | CASSWEGGLTEAFF
TRBJ1-1 | TRBV10-3 | CAIRLDRVTEAFF
TRBJ2-2 | TRBV7-3 | CASSSNPGTVGELFF
TRBJ2-1 | TRBV12-3/TRBV12-4 | CASSPGGRATYNEQFF
TRBJ2-2 | TRBV7-3 | CASSLSFGAGGNTGELFF
TRBJ2-1 | TRBV27 | CASSLGTNEQFF
TRBJ1-5 | TRBV28 | CASSFRLYRSNQPQHF
TRBJ2-1 | TRBV6-2/TRBV6-3 | CASSYVSGRAYNEQFF
TRBJ2-7 | TRBV2 | CASNLGQGAAGEQYF
TRBJ2-1 | TRBV25-1 | CASRWTGPPPNEQFF
TRBJ2-1 | TRBV4-2 | CASGKILAGVNNEQFF
TRBJ2-7 | TRBV27 | CASSFGTASYEQYF
TRBJ2-3 | TRBV30 | CAWSAQRAGELTDTQYF
TRBJ2-3 | TRBV7-8 | CASSLVIGVTDTQYF
TRBJ2-4 | TRBV9 | CASSSMGTPDIQYF
TRBJ2-7 | TRBV6-2/TRBV6-3 | CASSGAGGPLEQYF
TRBJ1-5 | TRBV24-1 | CATSDFSGGQGGQPQHF
TRBJ2-2 | TRBV7-2 | CASSLVGLGQYTGELFF
TRBJ1-1 | TRBV20-1 | CSARARKTGGENTEAFF
TRBJ2-3 | TRBV12-3/TRBV12-4 | CASSINSGGTDTQYF
TRBJ2-1 | TRBV6-2/TRBV6-3 | CATELGLAIYNEQFF
TRBJ2-5 | TRBV6-1 | CASQLAGVQETQYF
TRBJ1-1 | TRBV5-1 | CASSLQERNTEAFF
TRBJ2-1 | TRBV28 | CASWGPYNEQFF
TRBJ1-1 | TRBV28 | CASSLRGTVEAFF
TRBJ2-1 | TRBV7-9 | CASNPPGREFSHEQFF
TRBJ1-2 | TRBV6-2/TRBV6-3 | CASSYGTSANYGYTF
TRBJ2-7 | TRBV2 | CASSEETSGGPYEQYF
TRBJ2-1 | TRBV19 | CASSIEQGAWDEQFF
TRBJ2-2 | TRBV12-3/TRBV12-4 | CASSPGPTGELFF
TRBJ1-2 | TRBV27 | CASSLGMADYGYTF
TRBJ1-1 | TRBV7-8 | CASIRQGWNTEAFF
TRBJ1-1 | TRBV27 | CASSRVRTNTEAFF
TRBJ2-7 | TRBV9 | CASSVVGKSSYEQYF
TRBJ2-7 | TRBV14 | CASSQDGQVPYEQYF
TRBJ2-7 | TRBV19 | CASSPDRGTPSPYEQYF
TRBJ2-3 | TRBV20-1 | CSATGDPGRGDTQYF
TRBJ2-3 | TRBV5-1 | CASSSDPSADTQYF
TRBJ1-1 | TRBV15 | CATSRSGQTTEAFF
TRBJ2-7 | TRBV2 | CAGRPISGRLDEQYF
TRBJ2-1 | TRBV20-1 | CSARDQTRPFNEQFF
TRBJ1-1 | TRBV6-2/TRBV6-3 | CASSGLGANTEAFF